This T cell receptor beta chain derives from a study of blood T cells in healthy people across ages. The second PCR ran roughly 7 to 12 cycles with a sample-barcoded 5' primer and J-beta primers. All samples yielded 2.5 million or more CDR3-containing paired-end reads. TCRdb re-called the 5' RACE reads with MiXCR, one entry per CDR3 protein. Here the sample spans 780,000 or so distinct CDR3 sequences, around 50% being singletons. This TCR was recovered from a man aged 35-49 years in good health. Sequencing input: blood.

Here the CDR3 reads CASSLPGEGRETQYF. CDR3 DNA: TGTGCCAGCAGTTTGCCAGGGGAAGGTCGAGAGACCCAGTACTTC. The rearrangement joins TRBV27 to TRBJ2-5; TRBD1 might be the D (6 bases). V was shortened by 3 bases and J by 4 bases, with 15 bases between the two germline ends. Germline CDR1 is MNHEY and CDR2 is SMNVEV (reference sequence). This CDR3 comprises 15 residues.